This T cell receptor beta chain was sequenced during a study of Tregs in tolerant kidney transplant recipients. Study-wide results and limits: Tregs expanded with activated donor B cells seemed most donor-specific.

To note about this clone: Antigen specificity is unknown. The CDR3 end is not reached by the read, which stops 3 residues before it; the germline J gene fills it in.

The data were produced by immunoSEQ multiplex PCR, yet TCRdb's version contains in-frame clones alone and is incomplete. In total, the table holds 45,000 to 55,000 clones. V shed 0 bases and J shed 5 bases, with 17 bases lying between them. Germline CDR1 and CDR2: DFQATT and SNEGSKA (reference sequence). This CDR3 spans 15 amino acids. Unstimulated Tregs (CD4+CD25+CD127-) and CD4+CD25- non-Tregs were sorted from PBMCs. The rearrangement joins TRBV20-1 to TRBJ2-7, with D possibly matching TRBD1 (5 bases). The starting material was CD4+ T cells from blood, obtained before the transplant. The sequence derives from a human donor who received a combined kidney and bone marrow transplant. CDR3 in amino acids: CSARDRAAGNDEQYF. CDR3 bases read: TGCAGTGCTAGAGATCGTGCGGCAGGGAACGACGAG.